These 17 T cell receptor beta chains were sequenced from one sample in a study of response to subunit inactivated influenza vaccine (dated by TCRdb to 2017 to 2018). The library was produced with RT-PCR. These reads were obtained on an Illumina HiSeq 2500. TCRdb reworked the public reads: Q25 trimming with fastp, MiXCR clone assembly, productive beta chains retained. CDR3 protein sequences are deduplicated, and each keeps its most common genes and DNA. This sample holds 550,000 to 600,000 distinct CDR3 sequences; around 11% were observed only once. The leading ten clones occupy roughly a tenth of the sample. Sequences were derived from PBMCs from blood, sampled on the day of vaccination. The source of these receptors is a man aged 50-60 years who received an inactivated influenza vaccine. Donor details come from another sample of the same person, matched by shared clones.

This clonotype appeared a few times. This rearrangement joins TRBV3-1 to TRBJ2-5, with D unresolved. Germline V gene lookup returns CDR1 LGHDT and CDR2 YNNKEL (reference sequence). Trimming cost V 4 bases and J 5 bases, with 17 bases left between them. This CDR3 has 15 amino acids. The CDR3 reads CASSPSRTAKETQYF. The DNA of the CDR3 is TGTGCCAGCAGCCCGTCTCGGACCGCGAAGGAGACCCAGTACTTC.

V gene TRBV20-1 combines with J gene TRBJ2-5; 10 nucleotides agree with TRBD2. The CDR3 length is 15 residues. Losses at the gene ends were 5 bases for V and 1 base for J; bases not matched to a gene: 7. Germline lookup yields CDR1 DFQATT and CDR2 SNEGSKA (reference sequence). CDR3 DNA: TGCAGTGCTGGTCCTACTAGCGGGGTCCAAGAGACCCAGTACTTC. Residues: CSAGPTSGVQETQYF.

The chain couples TRBV11-2 to TRBJ2-2; 8 bases map to TRBD2. The CDR3 is 19 amino acids. The J segment lost 7 bases and the V segment lost 5 bases, leaving 21 bases of the junction unmatched. Looked up from germline, CDR1 is SGHAT and CDR2 is FQNNGV. CDR3 nucleotides: TGTGCCAGCAGCGTAAGCCAGACTCCTAGCGGGCCGGATGGCGGGGAGCTGTTTTTT. Its protein product is CASSVSQTPSGPDGGELFF. The entire variable domain, with the rest obtained from reference TRBV11-2 and TRBJ2-2, is as follows: EAGVAQSPRYKIIEKRQSVAFWCNPISGHATLYWYQQILGQGPKLLIQFQNNGVVDDSQLPKDRFSAERLKGVDSTLKIQPAKLEDSAVYLCASSVSQTPSGPDGGELFFGEGSRLTVL.

This clonotype was recorded many times. V gene TRBV5-1 combines with J gene TRBJ2-1; tentative D call: TRBD2 (6 bases). Per germline, CDR1 SGHRS and CDR2 YFSETQ. Trimming left V 5 bases short and J 6 bases short, with 18 bases between. This CDR3 is 15 amino acids long. The CDR3 bases are TGCGCCAGCAGTCCGGGACTCGCATCCCTCAATGAGCAGTTCTTC. Translation gives CASSPGLASLNEQFF.

This clonotype was seen only a few times. The genes are TRBV20-1 and TRBJ2-1; D remains unclear. Germline V lookup: CDR1 DFQATT, CDR2 SNEGSKA (reference sequence). V was trimmed by 6 bases and J by 1 base, leaving 13 bases between them. This CDR3 has 14 residues. CDR3 coding DNA: TGCAGTGCCCCCGATTCGCTTTCCTACAATGAGCAGTTCTTC. Protein sequence: CSAPDSLSYNEQFF.

This clonotype was picked up a small number of times. The chain recombines TRBV12-3 or TRBV12-4 with TRBJ1-2; TRBD1 matches at 7 bases. The CDR3 is 15 amino acids. After removal of 5 bases from V and 0 bases from J, the junction contained 6 bases not matched to a gene. CDR3 protein: CASSLGQVTNYGYTF. In DNA, the CDR3 is TGTGCCAGCAGTCTCGGACAGGTCACTAACTATGGCTACACCTTC.

This clonotype was seen a handful of times. This chain connects TRBV4-1 to TRBJ1-2; D gene unclear. The CDR3 totals 14 residues. The V gene's germline CDR1 is MGHRA and CDR2 YSYEKL. Trimming removed 1 base at V and 2 bases at J, with 8 bases between. CDR3 loop: CASSQVAPNYGYTF. CDR3 DNA sequence: TGCGCCAGCAGCCAAGTGGCACCGAACTATGGCTACACCTTC.

The chain has TRBV10-3 and TRBJ2-1; 12 positions agree with TRBD2. The CDR3 covers 16 residues. Germline values: CDR1 ENHRY, CDR2 SYGVKD. J was trimmed by 6 bases and V by 3 bases; bases with no gene match: 6. CDR3 sequence: CAISDPASGGVNEQFF. CDR3 DNA sequence: TGTGCCATCAGTGATCCGGCTAGCGGGGGGGTCAATGAGCAGTTCTTC.

Only a few counts were recorded for this clonotype. The rearrangement links TRBV12-3 or TRBV12-4 to TRBJ2-4, with D tentatively TRBD1 (6 bases). This CDR3 region has 14 residues. V shed 6 bases and J shed 7 bases, with 16 bases lying between them. Here the CDR3 reads CASSHADRLNIQYF. CDR3 sequence (DNA): TGTGCCAGCAGCCATGCTGACAGGCTGAACATTCAGTACTTC.

Regarding this clonotype: No DNA is shown, since the ends of the CDR3 on it are uncertain; the CDR3 is the one TCRdb lists. The chain carries TRBV6-4 and TRBJ2-7; the table gives TRBD2 as D, unverified against the DNA. The CDR3 has 19 residues if both end residues are counted. Germline V CDR1 and CDR2: MRHNA, SNTAGT. CDR3 region: CASCFLLAGGPWSSYEQYF.

The chain employs TRBV2 and TRBJ2-4, with D hard to call. Germline CDR1 is SNHLY and CDR2 is FYNNEI. The CDR3 runs 15 residues. V was clipped by 1 base and J by 0 bases, with 7 bases between them. CDR3 sequence reads: CASSEGVIAKNIQYF. The CDR3 nucleotides are TGTGCCAGCAGTGAAGGGGTAATAGCCAAAAACATTCAGTACTTC.

This clonotype has only a few counts. The gene calls are TRBV7-9 and TRBJ2-3; D not resolved. V lost 1 base, J lost 7 bases, and 6 bases lay in between. The CDR3 sequence is 12 residues long. Germline values: CDR1 SEHNR, CDR2 FQNEAQ (reference sequence). In DNA form, the CDR3 reads TGTGCCAGCAGCTTAGAACGTAATACGCAGTATTTT. The encoded protein is CASSLERNTQYF.

The V call is TRBV6-5, the J call TRBJ1-2, with D maybe TRBD1 (5 bases). The V gene's germline CDR1 is MNHEY and CDR2 SVGAGI. V was shortened by 0 bases and J by 2 bases, with 7 bases between the two germline ends. The CDR3 has 14 amino acids. In DNA form, the CDR3 reads TGTGCCAGCAGTTACTCGGCAGGGAACTATGGCTACACCTTC. Residues: CASSYSAGNYGYTF.

This clonotype was observed a handful of times. The rearrangement joins TRBV25-1 to TRBJ2-3, with 8 bases that match TRBD2. Trimming at V came to 1 base and at J to 3 bases, leaving 3 bases not matched to a gene. CDR1 is MGHDK, CDR2 SYGVNS, per germline. The CDR3 runs 15 residues. CDR3 residues: CASSEFRGGTDTQYF. The CDR3 DNA sequence: TGTGCCAGCAGTGAATTTCGGGGGGGAACAGATACGCAGTATTTT.

This clonotype was counted a few times. The CDR3 region has the DNA TGTGCCAGCAGTAGGGGGCCCGGAGCAGGTGAGCAGTTCTTC. Residues: CASSRGPGAGEQFF. The J gene is TRBJ2-1, the V gene TRBV12-3 or TRBV12-4, with TRBD1 matching 7 bases. CDR3 size: 14 residues. J lost 9 bases, V lost 5 bases, and 10 bases had no gene match.

This clonotype was found a few times. The V call is TRBV7-9, the J call TRBJ2-3, with TRBD1 matching 9 bases. V lost 10 bases and J lost 2; bases outside the gene matches: 7. In germline, CDR1 is SEHNR, CDR2 FQNEAQ (reference sequence). This CDR3 region has 14 residues. The CDR3 loop is CAIRGQGTTDTQYF. The CDR3 DNA sequence: TGTGCCATTCGGGGACAGGGAACCACAGATACGCAGTATTTT.

This clonotype was observed a few times. This chain links TRBV2 with TRBJ2-5; possible D gene TRBD1, 6 bases. CDR1 and CDR2 (germline): SNHLY, FYNNEI. This CDR3 spans 13 amino acids. Trimming removed 7 bases at V and 5 bases at J, with 14 bases between. The CDR3 protein is CASNGQLGETQYF. The CDR3 DNA follows: TGTGCCAGCAATGGACAGTTGGGCGAGACCCAGTACTTC.